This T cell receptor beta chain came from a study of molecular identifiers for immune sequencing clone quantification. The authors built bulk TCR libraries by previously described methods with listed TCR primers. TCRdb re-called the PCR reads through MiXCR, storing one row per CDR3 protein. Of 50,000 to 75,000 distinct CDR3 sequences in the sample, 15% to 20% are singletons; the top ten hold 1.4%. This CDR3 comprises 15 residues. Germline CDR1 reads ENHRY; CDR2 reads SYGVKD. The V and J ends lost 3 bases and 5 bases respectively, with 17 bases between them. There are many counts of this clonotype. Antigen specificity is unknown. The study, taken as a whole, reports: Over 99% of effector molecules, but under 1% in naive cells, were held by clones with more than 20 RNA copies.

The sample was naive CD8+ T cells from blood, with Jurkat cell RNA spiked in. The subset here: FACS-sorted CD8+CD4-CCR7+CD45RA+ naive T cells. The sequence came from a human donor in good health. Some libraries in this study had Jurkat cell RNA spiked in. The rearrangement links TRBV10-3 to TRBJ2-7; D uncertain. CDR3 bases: TGTGCCATCAGTGACCCCGGGCTCACCCCGCACGAGCAGTACTTC. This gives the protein CAISDPGLTPHEQYF.